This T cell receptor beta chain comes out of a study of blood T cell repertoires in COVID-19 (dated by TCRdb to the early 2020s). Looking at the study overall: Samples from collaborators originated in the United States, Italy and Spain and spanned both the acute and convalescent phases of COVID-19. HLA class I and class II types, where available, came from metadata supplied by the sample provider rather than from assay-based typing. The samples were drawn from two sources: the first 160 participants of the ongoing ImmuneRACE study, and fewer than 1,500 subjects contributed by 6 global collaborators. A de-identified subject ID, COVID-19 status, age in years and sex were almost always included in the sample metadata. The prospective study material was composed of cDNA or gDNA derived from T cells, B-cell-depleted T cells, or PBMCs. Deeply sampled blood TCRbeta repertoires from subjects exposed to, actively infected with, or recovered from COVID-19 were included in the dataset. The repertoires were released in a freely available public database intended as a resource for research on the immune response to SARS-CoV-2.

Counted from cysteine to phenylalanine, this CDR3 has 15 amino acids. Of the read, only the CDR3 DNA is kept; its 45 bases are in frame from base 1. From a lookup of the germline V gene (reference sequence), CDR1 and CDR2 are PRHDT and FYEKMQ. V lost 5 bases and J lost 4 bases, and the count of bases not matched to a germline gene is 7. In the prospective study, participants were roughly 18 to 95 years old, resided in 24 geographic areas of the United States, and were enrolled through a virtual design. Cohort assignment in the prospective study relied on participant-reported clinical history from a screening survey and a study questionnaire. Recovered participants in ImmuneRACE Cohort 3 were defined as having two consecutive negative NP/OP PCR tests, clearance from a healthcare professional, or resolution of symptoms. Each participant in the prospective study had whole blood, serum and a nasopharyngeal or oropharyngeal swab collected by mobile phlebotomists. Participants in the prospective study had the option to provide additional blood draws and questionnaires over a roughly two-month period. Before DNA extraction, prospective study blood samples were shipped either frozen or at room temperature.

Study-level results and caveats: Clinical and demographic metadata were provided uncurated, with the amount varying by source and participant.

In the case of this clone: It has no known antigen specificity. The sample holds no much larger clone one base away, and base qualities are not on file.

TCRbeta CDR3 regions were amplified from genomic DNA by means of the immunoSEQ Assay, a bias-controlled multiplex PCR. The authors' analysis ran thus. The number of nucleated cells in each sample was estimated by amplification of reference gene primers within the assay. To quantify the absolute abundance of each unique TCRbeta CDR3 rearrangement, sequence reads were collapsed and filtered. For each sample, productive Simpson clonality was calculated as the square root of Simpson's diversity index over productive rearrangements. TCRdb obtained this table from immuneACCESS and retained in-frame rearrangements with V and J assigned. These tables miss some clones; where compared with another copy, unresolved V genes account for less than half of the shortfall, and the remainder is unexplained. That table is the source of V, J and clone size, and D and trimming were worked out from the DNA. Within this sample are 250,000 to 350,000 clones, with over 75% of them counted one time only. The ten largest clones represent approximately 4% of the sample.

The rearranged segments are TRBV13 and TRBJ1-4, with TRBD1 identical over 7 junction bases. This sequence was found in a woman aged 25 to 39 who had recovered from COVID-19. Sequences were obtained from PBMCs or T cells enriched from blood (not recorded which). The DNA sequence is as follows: TGTGCCAGCAGCCTTAGACAGGGATTTAATGAAAAACTGTTTTTT. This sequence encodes CASSLRQGFNEKLFF.